Listed below are T cell receptor beta chains from one sample, sequenced in a study of Graves' ophthalmopathy and Graves' hyperthyroidism. From the multiplex PCR reads, TCRdb called clonotypes with MiXCR, one entry per CDR3 protein. The table includes about 370,000 distinct CDR3 sequences, approximately 18% detected once. The sample comprised peripheral blood. The receptors were gathered from an adult woman with stable Graves' hyperthyroidism. The conserved cysteine and the conserved F or W are not part of the CDR3 here. Each record gives: V gene, J gene, CDR3 protein.

v_gene: TRBV12-3/TRBV12-4
j_gene: TRBJ2-4
CDR3aa: ASRDSLAKNIKY

v_gene: TRBV12-3/TRBV12-4
j_gene: TRBJ2-7
CDR3aa: ASSLGWASGRGEQY

v_gene: TRBV7-9
j_gene: TRBJ2-5
CDR3aa: ASSLVTGSGFETQY

v_gene: TRBV20-1
j_gene: TRBJ2-2
CDR3aa: SAGLAGVNTGELF

v_gene: TRBV12-3/TRBV12-4
j_gene: TRBJ1-1
CDR3aa: ASSFGVWQPENTEAF

v_gene: TRBV28
j_gene: TRBJ1-5
CDR3aa: ASSFRPADQPQH

v_gene: TRBV24-1
j_gene: TRBJ2-7
CDR3aa: ATSDQISYEQY

v_gene: TRBV12-3/TRBV12-4
j_gene: TRBJ2-1
CDR3aa: ASSFKYSYNEQF

v_gene: TRBV18
j_gene: TRBJ2-7
CDR3aa: ASSPGQEFHEQY

v_gene: TRBV10-2
j_gene: TRBJ1-1
CDR3aa: AARPDRGPPMNTEAF